This T cell receptor (beta chain) comes out of a study of beta chain features in type 1 diabetes. Study-wide points: Reads derived from cDNA could over-represent cells showing high TCR expression. TCRB CDR3s were moderately but significantly shorter in Type 1 diabetes patients in all four CD4+ subsets.

The CDR3 spans 16 residues. The V gene end was trimmed by 3 bases and the J gene end by 4 bases; junction bases not matched to a gene: 7. Germline V gene data show CDR1 as MNHEY and CDR2 as SMNVEV (reference sequence). This clone was recorded a few times. Its target is not known. Expressed TCRB transcripts were sequenced because the isolated RNA had all been reverse transcribed beforehand. Clones were sequenced by immunoSEQ multiplex PCR, and TCRdb holds only the in-frame ones, with some missing. The top ten clones hold approximately 1.3% of a sample with 140,000 or so clones, 13% of them seen once. The chain joins TRBV27 to TRBJ2-1; 9 nucleotides align to TRBD2. This sequence originates from a man between 18 and 35 years old with type 1 diabetes. The sequencing input was central memory CD4+ T cells from blood. This CDR3 is CASSFHFAGGYNEQFF. The CDR3 DNA sequence: TGTGCCAGCAGTTTCCATTTTGCGGGGGGGTACAATGAGCAGTTCTTC.